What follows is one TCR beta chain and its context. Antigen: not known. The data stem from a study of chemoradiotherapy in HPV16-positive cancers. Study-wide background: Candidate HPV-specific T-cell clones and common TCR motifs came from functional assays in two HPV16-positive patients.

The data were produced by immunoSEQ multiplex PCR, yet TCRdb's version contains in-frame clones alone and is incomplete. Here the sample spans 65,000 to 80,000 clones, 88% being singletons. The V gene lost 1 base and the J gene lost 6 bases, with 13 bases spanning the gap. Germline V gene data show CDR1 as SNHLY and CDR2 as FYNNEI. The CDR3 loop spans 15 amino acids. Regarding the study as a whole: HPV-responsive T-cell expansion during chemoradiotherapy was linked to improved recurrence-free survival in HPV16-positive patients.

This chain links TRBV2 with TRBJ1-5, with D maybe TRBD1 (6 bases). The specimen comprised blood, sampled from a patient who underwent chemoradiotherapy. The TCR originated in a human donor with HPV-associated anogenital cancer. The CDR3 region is CASSEVDRSGQPQHF. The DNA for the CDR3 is TGTGCCAGCAGTGAAGTAGACAGGTCGGGTCAGCCCCAGCATTTT.